The clone carrying this T cell receptor (beta chain) was recorded only once. One end of the junction varies from germline; a read error may be responsible. This specimen comes from a study of blood T cell repertoires in COVID-19. Across the whole study: Acute and convalescent COVID-19 samples came from the United States, Italy and Spain. The cDNA or gDNA used as material had been derived from T cells, B-cell-depleted T cells, or PBMCs.

Seattle patient enrollment occurred during active infection, with longitudinal follow-up thereafter. Source study methods: Using reference gene primer amplification, nucleated cell counts were estimated. Clones were read by immunoSEQ multiplex PCR, and TCRdb kept only the in-frame ones, dropping some. That table gives V, J and clone size, and the DNA gave D and trimming. Seen here are more than 60,000 clones, about 80% observed once, and the top ten hold 10% to 15%. The germline V gene encodes CDR1 SSHAT and CDR2 FNYEAQ (reference sequence). The CDR3 covers 15 residues. Sequencing was performed on peripheral blood. The receptor was derived from a man between 45 and 60 years old with COVID-19, enrolled during active disease. The chain joins TRBV7-7 to TRBJ2-5; D is possibly TRBD2 (6 bases). The CDR3 here is CASSLVAGGGETQYF. Written as DNA, the CDR3 is TGTGCTAGCAGCTTGGTGGCAGGTGGGGGGGAGACCCAGTACTTC.